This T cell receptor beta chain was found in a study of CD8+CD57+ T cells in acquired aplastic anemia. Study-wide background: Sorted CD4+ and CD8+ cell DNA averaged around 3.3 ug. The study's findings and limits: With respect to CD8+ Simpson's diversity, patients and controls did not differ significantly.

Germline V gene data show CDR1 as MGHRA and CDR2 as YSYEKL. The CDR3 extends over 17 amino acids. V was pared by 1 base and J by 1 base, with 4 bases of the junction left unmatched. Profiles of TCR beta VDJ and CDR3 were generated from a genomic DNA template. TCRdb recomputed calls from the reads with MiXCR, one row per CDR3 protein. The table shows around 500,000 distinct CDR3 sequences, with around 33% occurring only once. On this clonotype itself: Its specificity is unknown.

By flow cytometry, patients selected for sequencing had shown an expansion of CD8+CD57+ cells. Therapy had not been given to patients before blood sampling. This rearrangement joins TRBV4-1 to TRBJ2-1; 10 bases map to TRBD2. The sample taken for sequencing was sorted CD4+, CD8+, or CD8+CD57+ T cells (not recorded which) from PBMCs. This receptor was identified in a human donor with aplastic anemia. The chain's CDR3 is CASSQGISGRSYNEQFF. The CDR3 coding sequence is TGCGCCAGCAGCCAAGGTATTAGCGGGAGGTCCTACAATGAGCAGTTCTTC.